The 9 T cell receptor beta chains below were found in one sample sequenced in a study of blood T cell repertoires in COVID-19. Clones were read by immunoSEQ multiplex PCR, and TCRdb kept only the in-frame ones, dropping some. The data contain around 130,000 clones, about 80% of them singletons. Material: PBMCs or T cells enriched from blood (not recorded which). These receptors all stem from a man aged 40-50 years with acute COVID-19.

CDR3 residues: CASSRQGDNYGYTF. CDR3 DNA sequence: TGCGCCAGCAGCCGACAGGGGGATAACTATGGCTACACCTTC. The chain employs TRBV5-1 and TRBJ1-2; 9 positions match TRBD1. The CDR3 has 14 residues. Germline V gives CDR1 SGHRS, CDR2 YFSETQ. The V segment lost 4 bases and the J segment 1 base; nucleotides outside the gene matches: 2.

This chain connects TRBV6-6 to TRBJ1-1; TRBD1 aligns across 7 bases. After removal of 7 bases from V and 7 bases from J, the junction contained 3 bases not matched to a gene. The germline gives CDR1 MNHNY, CDR2 SVGAGI (reference sequence). The CDR3 runs 11 residues. In DNA, the CDR3 is TGTGCCAGCATCGACAGGGATGAAGCTTTCTTT. Its protein is CASIDRDEAFF.

The chain carries TRBV5-1 and TRBJ2-1, with 11 bases matching TRBD2. This CDR3 is built from 16 residues. Germline CDR1 reads SGHRS; CDR2 reads YFSETQ. V dropped 4 bases and J dropped 9; count of bases not matched to a gene: 12. The DNA of the CDR3 is TGCGCCAGCAGCCTCGGGAATAGCGGGAGGGCGGGTGAGCAGTTCTTC. As protein: CASSLGNSGRAGEQFF.

This clone was counted once. The chain has TRBV18 and TRBJ2-3; D gene ambiguous. The CDR3 is 14 amino acids. Trimming left V 1 base short and J 2 bases short, with 7 bases between. Germline V gene data show CDR1 as KGHSH and CDR2 as LQKENI. CDR3: CASSPQANTDTQYF. The CDR3 DNA sequence: TGTGCCAGCTCACCACAAGCTAACACAGATACGCAGTATTTT.

CDR3 sequence: CASSKEIGLEALDTQYF. The CDR3 coding sequence is TGTGCCAGCAGCAAAGAAATTGGTCTAGAGGCTTTAGATACGCAGTATTTT. The chain has TRBV21-1 and TRBJ2-3; TRBD2 is the table's D call, not checked against the DNA. TRBV21-1 is a recognized pseudogene. The CDR3 consists of 17 residues.

The gene calls are TRBV29-1 and TRBJ2-5, with D uncertain. V was pared by 7 bases and J by 1 base, with 10 bases between. The CDR3 sequence is 12 residues long. Germline assignment: CDR1 SQVTM and CDR2 ANQGSEA. The CDR3 region is CSAREPQETQYF. In DNA form, the CDR3 reads TGCAGCGCCCGAGAGCCCCAAGAGACCCAGTACTTC.

V gene TRBV6-5 combines with J gene TRBJ2-1; tentative D call: TRBD1 (5 bases). Trimming removed 4 bases at V and 6 bases at J, with 19 bases between. The CDR3 loop spans 16 amino acids. Germline assignment: CDR1 MNHEY and CDR2 SVGAGI. The CDR3: CASSSPRVPGGNEQFF. CDR3 bases: TGTGCCAGCAGTTCCCCCAGGGTCCCAGGCGGCAATGAGCAGTTCTTC.

CDR3 protein: CASSLNGGGQPQHF. CDR3 DNA: TGTGCCAGCAGTCTTAATGGGGGCGGTCAGCCCCAGCATTTT. The chain joins TRBV3-1 (or the pseudogene TRBV3-2) to TRBJ1-5; possibly TRBD1 for D (6 bases). The V end was cut by 6 bases, the J end by 6 bases, with 15 bases between. CDR1 and CDR2 (germline): LGHDT, YNNKEL (reference sequence). The CDR3 has 14 amino acids.

In DNA, the CDR3 is TGTGCCAGCAGACTCCCGGGACAGGGTAGGACTGAAGCTTTCTTT. Its translation is CASRLPGQGRTEAFF. The rearrangement joins TRBV5-6 to TRBJ1-1; 9 bases line up with TRBD1. Losses at the gene ends were 5 bases for V and 5 bases for J; bases not matched to a gene: 10. This CDR3 region has 15 residues. Germline V gives CDR1 SGHDT, CDR2 YYEEEE. Together with reference TRBV5-6 and TRBJ1-1, the CDR3 gives the full variable domain: DAGVTQSPTHLIKTRGQQVTLRCSPKSGHDTVSWYQQALGQGPQFIFQYYEEEERQRGNFPDRFSGHQFPNYSSELNVNALLLGDSALYLCASRLPGQGRTEAFFGQGTRLTVV.